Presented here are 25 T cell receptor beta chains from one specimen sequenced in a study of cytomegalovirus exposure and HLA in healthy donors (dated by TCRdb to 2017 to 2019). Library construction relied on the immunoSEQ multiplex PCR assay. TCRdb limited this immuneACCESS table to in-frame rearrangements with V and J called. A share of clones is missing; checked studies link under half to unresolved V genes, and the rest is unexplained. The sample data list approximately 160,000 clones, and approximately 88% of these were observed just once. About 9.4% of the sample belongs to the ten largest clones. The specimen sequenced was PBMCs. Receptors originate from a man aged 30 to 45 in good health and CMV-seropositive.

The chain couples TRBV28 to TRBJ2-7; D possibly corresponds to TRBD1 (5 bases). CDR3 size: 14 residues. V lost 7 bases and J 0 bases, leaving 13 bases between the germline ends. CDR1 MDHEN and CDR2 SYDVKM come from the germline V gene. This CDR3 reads CASTVSGISYEQYF. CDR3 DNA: TGTGCCAGCACCGTATCAGGGATCTCCTACGAGCAGTACTTC.

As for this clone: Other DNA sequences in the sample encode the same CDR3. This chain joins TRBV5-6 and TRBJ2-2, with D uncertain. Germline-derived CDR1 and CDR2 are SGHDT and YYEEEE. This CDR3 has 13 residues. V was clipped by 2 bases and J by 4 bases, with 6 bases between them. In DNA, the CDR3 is TGTGCCAGCAGCTTACCGGGCACCGGGGAGCTGTTTTTT. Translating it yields CASSLPGTGELFF.

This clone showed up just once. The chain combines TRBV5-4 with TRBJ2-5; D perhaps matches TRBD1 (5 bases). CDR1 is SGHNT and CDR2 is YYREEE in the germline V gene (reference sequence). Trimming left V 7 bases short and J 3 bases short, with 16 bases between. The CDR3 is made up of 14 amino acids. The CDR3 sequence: CASLLFGREETQYF. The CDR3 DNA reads TGTGCCAGCCTCTTGTTTGGCAGGGAAGAGACCCAGTACTTC.

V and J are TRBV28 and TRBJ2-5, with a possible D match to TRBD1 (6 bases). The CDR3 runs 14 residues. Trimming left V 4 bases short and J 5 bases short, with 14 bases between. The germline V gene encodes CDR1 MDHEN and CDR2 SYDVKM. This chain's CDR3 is CASSSQGLRETQYF. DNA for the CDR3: TGTGCCAGCAGTTCACAGGGTTTGAGGGAGACCCAGTACTTC. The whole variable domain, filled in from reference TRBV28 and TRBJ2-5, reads DVKVTQSSRYLVKRTGEKVFLECVQDMDHENMFWYRQDPGLGLRLIYFSYDVKMKEKGDIPEGYSVSREKKERFSLILESASTNQTSMYLCASSSQGLRETQYFGPGTRLLVL.

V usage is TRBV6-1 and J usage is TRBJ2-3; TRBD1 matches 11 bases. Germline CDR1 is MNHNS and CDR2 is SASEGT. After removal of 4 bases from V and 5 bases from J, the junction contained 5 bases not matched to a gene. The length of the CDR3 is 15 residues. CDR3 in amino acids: CASSVGQGAIDTQYF. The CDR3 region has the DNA TGTGCCAGCAGTGTCGGACAGGGGGCAATAGATACGCAGTATTTT.

Here the CDR3 reads CASSKQENEKLFF. CDR3 DNA: TGTGCCAGCAGTAAACAGGAAAATGAAAAACTGTTTTTT. This sequence joins TRBV5-4 and TRBJ1-4, with D perhaps matching TRBD1 (5 bases). V was pared by 5 bases and J by 5 bases, with 10 bases between. CDR3 size: 13 residues. Per germline, CDR1 SGHNT and CDR2 YYREEE (reference sequence).

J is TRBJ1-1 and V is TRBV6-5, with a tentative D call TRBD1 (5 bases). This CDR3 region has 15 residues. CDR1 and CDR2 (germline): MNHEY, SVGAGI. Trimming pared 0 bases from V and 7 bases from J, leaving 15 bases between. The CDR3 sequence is CASSYSNFRGVEAFF. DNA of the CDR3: TGTGCCAGCAGTTACTCGAATTTTCGGGGGGTTGAAGCTTTCTTT.

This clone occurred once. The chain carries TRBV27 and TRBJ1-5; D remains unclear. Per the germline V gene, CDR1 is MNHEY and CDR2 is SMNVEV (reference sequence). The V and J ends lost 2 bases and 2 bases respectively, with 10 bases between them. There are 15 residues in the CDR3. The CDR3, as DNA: TGTGCCAGCAGTTTACTCGGTCGTGGCAATCAGCCCCAGCATTTT. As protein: CASSLLGRGNQPQHF.

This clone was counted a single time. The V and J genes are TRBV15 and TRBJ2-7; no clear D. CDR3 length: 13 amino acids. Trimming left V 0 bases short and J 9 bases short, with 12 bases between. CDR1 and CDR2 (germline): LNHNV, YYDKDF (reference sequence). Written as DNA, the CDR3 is TGTGCCACCAGCAGAGATCGGTACTCCGCGCAGTACTTC. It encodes CATSRDRYSAQYF.

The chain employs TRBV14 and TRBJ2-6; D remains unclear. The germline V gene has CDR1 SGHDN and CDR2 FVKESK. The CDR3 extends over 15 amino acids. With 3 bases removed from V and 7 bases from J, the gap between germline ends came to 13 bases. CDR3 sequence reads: CASSHYETFANVLTF. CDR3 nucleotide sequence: TGTGCCAGCAGCCATTATGAGACATTTGCCAACGTCCTGACTTTC.

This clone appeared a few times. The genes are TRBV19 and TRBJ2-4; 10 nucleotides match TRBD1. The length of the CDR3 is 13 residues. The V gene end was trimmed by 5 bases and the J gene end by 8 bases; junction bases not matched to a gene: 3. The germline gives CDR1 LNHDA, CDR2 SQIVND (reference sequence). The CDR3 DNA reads TGTGCCAGTAGTCGACAGGGGGCGGACATTCAGTACTTC. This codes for CASSRQGADIQYF.

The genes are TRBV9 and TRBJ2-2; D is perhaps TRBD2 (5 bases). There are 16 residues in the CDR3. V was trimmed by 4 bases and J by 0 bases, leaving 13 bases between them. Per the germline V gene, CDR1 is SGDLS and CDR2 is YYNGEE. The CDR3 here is CASSIPRGSNTGELFF. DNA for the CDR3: TGTGCCAGCAGCATTCCACGGGGATCGAACACCGGGGAGCTGTTTTTT.

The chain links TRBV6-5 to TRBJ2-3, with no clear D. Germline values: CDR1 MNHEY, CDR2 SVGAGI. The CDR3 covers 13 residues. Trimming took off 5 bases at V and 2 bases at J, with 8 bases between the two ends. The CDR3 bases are TGTGCCAGCAGTGTACAGAACACAGATACGCAGTATTTT. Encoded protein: CASSVQNTDTQYF.

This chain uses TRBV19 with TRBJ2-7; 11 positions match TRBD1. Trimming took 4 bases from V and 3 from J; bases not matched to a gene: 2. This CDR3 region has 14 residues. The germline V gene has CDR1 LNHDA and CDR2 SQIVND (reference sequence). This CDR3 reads CASSTGTGGYEQYF. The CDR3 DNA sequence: TGTGCCAGTAGTACCGGGACAGGGGGCTACGAGCAGTACTTC.

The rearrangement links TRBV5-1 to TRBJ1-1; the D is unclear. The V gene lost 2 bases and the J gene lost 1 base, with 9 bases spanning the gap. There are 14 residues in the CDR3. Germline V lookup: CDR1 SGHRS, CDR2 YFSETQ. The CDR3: CASSFRVENTEAFF. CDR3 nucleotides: TGCGCCAGCAGCTTCCGGGTTGAGAACACTGAAGCTTTCTTT.

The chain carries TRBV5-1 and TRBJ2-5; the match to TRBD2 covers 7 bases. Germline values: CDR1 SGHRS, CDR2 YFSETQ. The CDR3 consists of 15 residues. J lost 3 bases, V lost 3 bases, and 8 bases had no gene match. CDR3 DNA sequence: TGCGCCAGCAGCTCCGCCGGGACTAAAGAAGAGACCCAGTACTTC. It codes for CASSSAGTKEETQYF.

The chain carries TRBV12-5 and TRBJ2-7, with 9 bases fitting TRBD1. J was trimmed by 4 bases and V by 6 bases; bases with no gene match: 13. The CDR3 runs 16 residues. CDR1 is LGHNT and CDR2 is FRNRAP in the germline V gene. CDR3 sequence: CASGPRTGTGRYEQYF. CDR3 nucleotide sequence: TGTGCTAGTGGCCCACGAACCGGGACAGGGAGGTACGAGCAGTACTTC.

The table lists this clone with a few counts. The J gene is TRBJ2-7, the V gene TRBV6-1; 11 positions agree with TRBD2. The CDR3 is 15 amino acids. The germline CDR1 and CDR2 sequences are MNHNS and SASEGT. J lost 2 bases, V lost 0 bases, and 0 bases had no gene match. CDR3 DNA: TGTGCCAGCAGTGAAGCTAGCGGGGGGGCCTACGAGCAGTACTTC. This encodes CASSEASGGAYEQYF.

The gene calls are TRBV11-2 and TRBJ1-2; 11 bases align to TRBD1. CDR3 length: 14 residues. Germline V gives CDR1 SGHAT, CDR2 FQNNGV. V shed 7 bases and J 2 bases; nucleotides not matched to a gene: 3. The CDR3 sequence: CASTWTGGNYGYTF. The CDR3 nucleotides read TGTGCCAGCACCTGGACAGGGGGCAACTATGGCTACACCTTC.

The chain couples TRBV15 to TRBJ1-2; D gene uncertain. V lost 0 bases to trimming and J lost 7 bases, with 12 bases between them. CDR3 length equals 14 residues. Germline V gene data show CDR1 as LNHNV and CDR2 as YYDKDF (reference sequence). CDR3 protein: CATSRDRGSGGYTF. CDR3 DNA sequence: TGTGCCACCAGCAGAGATCGAGGGAGTGGTGGCTACACCTTC.

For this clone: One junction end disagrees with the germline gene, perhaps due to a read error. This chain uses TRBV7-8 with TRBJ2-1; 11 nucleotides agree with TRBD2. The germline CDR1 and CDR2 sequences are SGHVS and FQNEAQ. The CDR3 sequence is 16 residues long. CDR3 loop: CANSLLAGGSYNEQFF. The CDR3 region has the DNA TGTGCCAACAGCTTATTAGCGGGAGGGTCCTACAATGAGCAGTTCTTC. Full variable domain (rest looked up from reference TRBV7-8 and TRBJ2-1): GAGVSQSPRYKVAKRGQDVALRCDPISGHVSLFWYQQALGQGPEFLTYFQNEAQLDKSGLPSDRFFAERPEGSVSTLKIQRTQQEDSAVYLCANSLLAGGSYNEQFFGPGTRLTVL.

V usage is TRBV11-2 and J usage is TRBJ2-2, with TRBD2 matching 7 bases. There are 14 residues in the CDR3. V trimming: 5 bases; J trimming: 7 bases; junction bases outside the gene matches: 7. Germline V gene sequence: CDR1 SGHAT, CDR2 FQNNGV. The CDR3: CASSVGGGGGELFF. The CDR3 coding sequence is TGTGCCAGCAGCGTCGGCGGGGGTGGCGGGGAGCTGTTTTTT.

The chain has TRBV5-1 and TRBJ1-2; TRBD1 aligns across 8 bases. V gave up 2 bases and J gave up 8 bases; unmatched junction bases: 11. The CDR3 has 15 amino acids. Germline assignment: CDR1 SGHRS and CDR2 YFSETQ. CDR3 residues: CASSLADRGVLGYTF. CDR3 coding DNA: TGCGCCAGCAGCTTAGCCGACAGGGGCGTTTTAGGCTACACCTTC.

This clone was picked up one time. This chain's CDR3 is CAISEGGGEQYF. In nucleotides, the CDR3 is TGTGCCATCAGTGAAGGGGGAGGGGAGCAGTACTTC. This rearrangement joins TRBV10-3 to TRBJ2-7; possible D gene TRBD2, 7 bases. From germline, CDR1 is ENHRY and CDR2 SYGVKD. V lost 3 bases to trimming and J lost 7 bases, with 10 bases between them. CDR3 length: 12 residues.

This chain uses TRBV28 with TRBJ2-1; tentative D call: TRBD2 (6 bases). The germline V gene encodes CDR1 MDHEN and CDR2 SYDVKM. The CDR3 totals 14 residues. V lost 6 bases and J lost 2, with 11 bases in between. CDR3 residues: CASRSSAPYNEQFF. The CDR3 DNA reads TGTGCCAGCAGGTCTAGCGCCCCCTACAATGAGCAGTTCTTC.